This TCR beta chain was found in a study of T cell changes during pregnancy in multiple sclerosis. Profiling relied on immunoSEQ multiplex PCR, and the TCRdb table lists in-frame clones only, not all of them. The profile shows roughly 61,000 clones, around 93% of them singletons. Germline assignment: CDR1 MDHEN and CDR2 SYDVKM. The CDR3 has 15 residues. V lost 3 bases to trimming and J lost 6 bases, with 16 bases between them. The input for sequencing was peripheral blood, taken after pregnancy. This chain links TRBV28 with TRBJ2-3, with D possibly TRBD2 on 6 matching bases. The source of this sequence is a female donor with multiple sclerosis, enrolled in a pregnancy study. CDR3 sequence: CASSFSTGVVDTQYF. In nucleotides, the CDR3 is TGTGCCAGCAGTTTCTCGACGGGAGTTGTGGATACGCAGTATTTT. Based on the CDR3 plus reference TRBV28 and TRBJ2-3, the full variable domain is DVKVTQSSRYLVKRTGEKVFLECVQDMDHENMFWYRQDPGLGLRLIYFSYDVKMKEKGDIPEGYSVSREKKERFSLILESASTNQTSMYLCASSFSTGVVDTQYFGPGTRLTVL.